This TCR beta chain was retrieved from a study of neurological immune-mediated disorders. Whole-study results and caveats: No expanded-clone CDR3 amino acid sequence recurred across subjects, suggesting private TCR-beta repertoires.

This clonotype showed up just a few times. Its antigen is not known. Each sequencing run yielded over 160 million TCR-beta sequences from 15-18 subjects. Each CDR3 protein is one row after TCRdb ran MiXCR on the 5' RACE reads. This sample has approximately 41,000 distinct CDR3 sequences, with more than 14% found just once. V was clipped by 8 bases and J by 4 bases; unmatched bases: 7. The CDR3 consists of 15 residues. Per germline, CDR1 SNHLY and CDR2 FYNNEI. The chain is built from TRBV2 and TRBJ2-2; 10 positions match TRBD1. The specimen sequenced was CD4+ T cells from blood. The source is a woman aged 55-70 years with HTLV-1-associated myelopathy (HAM/TSP). The CDR3 DNA reads as TGTGCCAGCGGATTGAGGACAGGGGGCACCGGGGAGCTGTTTTTT. Its translation: CASGLRTGGTGELFF.